These T cell receptor beta chains were read from a single sample in a study of blood T cell repertoires in COVID-19. Sequencing was performed with immunoSEQ multiplex PCR; in TCRdb, only in-frame clones are kept and a portion is missing. This table holds around 340,000 clones, more than 70% found once. Sequencing used peripheral blood. The receptors were gathered from a woman in her sixties with COVID-19, enrolled during active disease. CDR3s include the opening cysteine and the closing phenylalanine or tryptophan. Each record gives: V gene, D gene, clone size, J gene, CDR3 protein, CDR3 DNA. D genes are given only for firm matches. A row's size may be missing; if present it is once, few, many or a size class.

TRBV11-3,NA,NA,TRBJ2-2,CASSSRGANTGELFF,TGTGCCAGCAGTTCACGGGGTGCGAACACCGGGGAGCTGTTTTTT
TRBV9,TRBD1,NA,TRBJ1-1,CASSTQGFNTEAFF,TGTGCCAGCAGCACACAGGGGTTCAACACTGAAGCTTTCTTT
TRBV7-3,TRBD1,NA,TRBJ1-1,CASSYDRGTEAFF,TGTGCCAGCAGCTACGACAGGGGGACTGAAGCTTTCTTT
TRBV3-1/TRBV3-2,TRBD2,NA,TRBJ2-2,CASSQASGGRNGELFF,TGTGCCAGCAGCCAAGCAAGCGGGGGGCGTAACGGGGAGCTGTTTTTT
TRBV4-2,TRBD1,NA,TRBJ2-1,CASSQGGTAHQQFF,TGTGCCAGCAGCCAAGGTGGGACAGCCCATCAGCAGTTCTTC
TRBV18,TRBD1,few,TRBJ1-6,CASSLNPTGGNSPLHF,TGTGCCAGCTCACTTAACCCCACAGGGGGTAATTCACCCCTCCACTTT
TRBV6-5,NA,NA,TRBJ1-2,CASREPGGGYTF,TGTGCCAGCAGAGAGCCCGGAGGAGGCTACACCTTC
TRBV6-5,NA,NA,TRBJ1-2,CASRPYWEPFYGYTF,TGTGCCAGCAGACCTTACTGGGAGCCCTTCTATGGCTACACCTTC
TRBV9,NA,once,TRBJ1-2,CASRDDLGHTNYGYTF,TGTGCCAGCAGGGACGACCTCGGACATACCAACTATGGCTACACCTTC
TRBV9,TRBD1,NA,TRBJ2-7,CASSVQDRDNEQYF,TGTGCCAGCAGCGTACAGGACAGGGATAACGAGCAGTACTTC
TRBV10-3,NA,once,TRBJ2-6,CAIGGNQRGSGANVLTF,TGTGCCATCGGGGGGAACCAAAGAGGGTCTGGGGCCAACGTCCTGACTTTC
TRBV9,TRBD1,once,TRBJ1-1,CASSPLPGQGAGTEAFF,TGTGCCAGCAGCCCCCTCCCGGGGCAGGGGGCAGGGACTGAAGCTTTCTTT
TRBV28,NA,NA,TRBJ1-2,CASRRRILGSYTF,TGTGCCAGCCGGCGGCGGATTTTGGGTAGCTACACCTTC
TRBV27,NA,NA,TRBJ2-1,CASSLDSYNEQFF,TGTGCCAGCAGTCTAGACTCCTACAATGAGCAGTTCTTC
TRBV2,TRBD1,NA,TRBJ1-1,CASRQGAFVGTEAFF,TGTGCCAGCAGGCAGGGGGCCTTCGTAGGCACTGAAGCTTTCTTT
TRBV9,NA,few,TRBJ1-2,CASSVGDYYGSYTF,TGTGCCAGCAGCGTAGGGGACTACTATGGAAGCTACACCTTC
TRBV10-2,NA,NA,TRBJ1-2,CASRESLLSGYTF,TGCGCCAGCCGAGAATCCTTGTTGTCTGGCTACACCTTC
TRBV19,NA,NA,TRBJ1-2,CASSIQRAYGYTF,TGTGCCAGTAGTATCCAGAGGGCTTATGGCTACACCTTC
TRBV10-3,NA,NA,TRBJ1-1,CAISESVEVSAFF,TGTGCCATCAGTGAGTCGGTGGAGGTCTCCGCTTTCTTT
TRBV4-1,TRBD2,NA,TRBJ2-1,CASRTGAGGSHEQFF,TGCGCCAGCAGAACTGGAGCGGGGGGTTCCCATGAGCAGTTCTTC
TRBV7-9,TRBD1,NA,TRBJ1-2,CASSLLGGGAPSGYTF,TGTGCCAGCAGCCTCCTTGGAGGGGGCGCCCCGAGTGGCTACACCTTC
TRBV9,TRBD1,NA,TRBJ2-5,CASSVVGTAQETQYF,TGTGCCAGCAGCGTAGTAGGGACAGCCCAAGAGACCCAGTACTTC
TRBV4-2,TRBD1,NA,TRBJ1-5,CASSQPTGNQPQHF,TGTGCCAGCAGCCAACCGACAGGGAATCAGCCCCAGCATTTT
TRBV5-6,NA,NA,TRBJ1-2,CASSLDPSGPYGYTF,TGTGCCAGCAGCTTGGATCCCAGTGGCCCCTATGGCTACACCTTC
TRBV6-5,NA,NA,TRBJ2-7,CASSRTYLLSYEQYF,TGTGCCAGCAGTCGAACCTACCTCCTCTCCTACGAGCAGTACTTC
TRBV5-1,NA,NA,TRBJ2-3,CASSLVGGARTDTQYF,TGCGCCAGCAGCTTGGTTGGGGGGGCCAGGACAGATACGCAGTATTTT
TRBV7-9,NA,NA,TRBJ1-2,CASSLAPERGYGYTF,TGTGCCAGCAGCTTAGCCCCGGAGAGGGGGTATGGCTACACCTTC
TRBV28,TRBD1,NA,TRBJ1-6,CASSFRGTGNSPLHF,TGTGCCAGCAGTTTTCGGGGGACAGGGAATTCACCCCTCCACTTT
TRBV7-2,TRBD1,NA,TRBJ2-5,CASSLVGTGGQETQYF,TGTGCCAGCAGCTTAGTGGGGACAGGGGGGCAAGAGACCCAGTACTTC